This TCR beta chain was sequenced in a study of blood T cells in healthy people across ages (dated by TCRdb to 2014 to 2015). Study-wide context: Template switching captured roughly one uniquely barcoded TCR beta cDNA molecule per two T cells in model experiments. The donors were divided into four age groups: young (average about 16 years), middle-aged (around 41), aged (around 67) and long-lived (approximately 74). To avoid experimental bias, donors of different ages were randomly spread across the sequencing lanes. The study measured age-related changes in TCR beta repertoire diversity using deep sequencing normalized with unique cDNA molecular identifiers. Using the same blood draw, the study looked at two additional independent replicas of 1 million unique cDNA reads for two donors, one aged 18 to 29 and the other aged 80 or older.

The protocol used for the library was 5' RACE. The reads were generated on an Illumina HiSeq 2500. A second PCR of about 6 to 11 cycles was performed with a sample-barcoded 5' primer and a J-beta primer mix. A unique molecular identifier was introduced onto each TCR beta cDNA molecule by a template-switch 5' adaptor carrying 12 random nucleotides. Each sample yielded at least 2.5 million CDR3-containing paired-end reads. First-strand cDNA was synthesized from all RNA with the Mint cDNA synthesis kit, primed by a TRBC-specific oligonucleotide. Following uracil-DNA glycosylase treatment, all cDNA underwent a first 18-cycle PCR with the universal primers M1SS and BC2_uni_R. In the paper's pipeline: Normalization of each sample was performed by random selection of 1 million high-quality reads, each carrying a distinct molecular identifier. Instead of being binned into consensus sequences, reads that shared molecular identifiers were thrown out. MiTCR, run with a Q25 quality threshold and the strictest error-elimination algorithm, handled CDR3 identification, clonotype clustering and error correction. A nonparametric unseen species model with Euler transformation was used to estimate a lower bound on total TCR beta diversity. The public reads were reanalyzed by TCRdb: fastp trimming at Q25, MiXCR alignment, in-frame beta chains only. Rows with a matching CDR3 protein are joined into one entry that keeps the most common DNA and genes. It is TCRdb's table, rather than the study itself, that gives the V and J calls and clone size. The sample yields 1.2 million to 1.5 million distinct CDR3 sequences; 59% were counted once. The leading ten clones occupy under 8.5% of the sample.

Of note for this clonotype: This clone's antigen is unknown. One base away there is no much larger clone; base qualities are not given.

The junction shows trimming of 6 bases on V and 15 bases on J, and the gene matches do not reach 14 bases of it. Counted from cysteine to phenylalanine, this CDR3 has 13 amino acids. The sequence is cut down to CDR3 DNA, 39 bases in frame from base 1. Donors were around 37 systemically healthy Caucasian individuals from Russia aged roughly 6 to 95 years. Each donor gave about 9.7 milliliters of peripheral blood, drawn into EDTA-treated Vacutainer tubes. Ficoll-Paque density-gradient centrifugation was used to isolate PBMCs, with at least 6.5 million per sample. Total RNA, at least 6 micrograms per sample, was extracted from PBMCs with Trizol reagent. For every donor, flow cytometry on a PBMC aliquot measured the percentage of naive CD45RAhigh/CD27high T cells. Results and caveats for the whole study, not just this receptor: Estimates of total diversity from one million sequenced T cells were regarded as lower bounds and underestimates. Conclusive comparison of naive and antigen-experienced compartments was prevented by the profiling of bulk unsorted PBMCs. The percentage of naive T cells measured by flow cytometry correlated strongly with observed TCR beta diversity. Compared with the aged group, the long-lived group had more naive CD4+ T cells, fewer expanded clones and increased TCR diversity, suggesting age selection. As age increased, observed TCR beta diversity per million T cells dropped in a roughly linear way, and a significant reduction was already evident by age 40. Because the CMV infection status of the donors was unknown, age-related changes in expanded clonotypes may potentially have been confounded.

The sample taken for sequencing was blood. The source is a man younger than 30 in good health. The chain links TRBV12-3 or TRBV12-4 with TRBJ2-1; 7 junctional bases match TRBD1. The DNA is as follows: TGTGCCAGCAGCCCCACTCAACCAGGGGGTCGGTTCTTC. Its protein reads: CASSPTQPGGRFF.